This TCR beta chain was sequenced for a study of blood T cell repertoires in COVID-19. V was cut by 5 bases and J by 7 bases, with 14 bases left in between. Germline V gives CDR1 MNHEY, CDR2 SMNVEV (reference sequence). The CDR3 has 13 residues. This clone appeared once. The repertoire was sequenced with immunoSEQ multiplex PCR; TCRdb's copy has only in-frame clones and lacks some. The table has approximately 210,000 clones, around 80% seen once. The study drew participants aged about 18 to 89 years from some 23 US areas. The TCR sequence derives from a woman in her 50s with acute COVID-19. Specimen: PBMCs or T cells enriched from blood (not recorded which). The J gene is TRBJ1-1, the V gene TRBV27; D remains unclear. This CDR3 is CASSPAGLHEAFF. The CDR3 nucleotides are TGTGCCAGCAGTCCCGCGGGCCTCCATGAAGCTTTCTTT.